The rows below give T cell receptor beta chains drawn from one sample of a study of CD8+ T cells in alopecia areata. Profiled with immunoSEQ multiplex PCR; TCRdb holds only in-frame clones, not every one. The sample has 90,000 to 130,000 clones, about 59% seen once. The sample consisted of CD8+ T cells sorted from blood, taken at week 24, from a patient treated with tofacitinib. The receptors come from a human donor with alopecia areata. Both conserved end residues are part of each CDR3. The D gene is left open where the match is weak. The size entry is marked missing in some rows and otherwise reads once, few, many or a size class.

j_gene: TRBJ2-7; v_gene: TRBV6-1; abundance: .; d_gene: .; CDR3nt: TGTGCCAGCACCGGGGTCACCTACGAGCAGTACTTC; CDR3aa: CASTGVTYEQYF
j_gene: TRBJ2-1; v_gene: TRBV27; abundance: few; d_gene: .; CDR3nt: TGTGCCAGCAGTTTGCCTACAGACAATGAGCAGTTCTTC; CDR3aa: CASSLPTDNEQFF
j_gene: TRBJ1-3; v_gene: TRBV29-1; abundance: .; d_gene: .; CDR3nt: TGCAGCGTTGAAGATCAGGGTTTGACTGGAAACACCATATATTTT; CDR3aa: CSVEDQGLTGNTIYF
j_gene: TRBJ1-1; v_gene: TRBV5-4; abundance: .; d_gene: TRBD1; CDR3nt: TGTGCCAGCAGCTTGACAGGGGGCTCTTCAGCTTTCTTT; CDR3aa: CASSLTGGSSAFF
j_gene: TRBJ2-7; v_gene: TRBV6-5; abundance: .; d_gene: .; CDR3nt: TGTGCCAGCAGTGAAGGGCTTTCCTACGAGCAGTACTTC; CDR3aa: CASSEGLSYEQYF
j_gene: TRBJ2-1; v_gene: TRBV7-9; abundance: .; d_gene: TRBD1; CDR3nt: TGTGCCAGCAGCCACCGACAGGGCGGCTACAATGAGCAGTTCTTC; CDR3aa: CASSHRQGGYNEQFF
j_gene: TRBJ1-4; v_gene: TRBV2; abundance: .; d_gene: .; CDR3nt: TGTGCCAGCGCAGCGGGGCTGGCGGCAACTAATGAAAAACTGTTTTTT; CDR3aa: CASAAGLAATNEKLFF
j_gene: TRBJ1-2; v_gene: TRBV5-1; abundance: many; d_gene: .; CDR3nt: TGCGCCAGCAGCTTGGAAGTCAGCTATGGCTACACCTTC; CDR3aa: CASSLEVSYGYTF
j_gene: TRBJ2-1; v_gene: TRBV5-4; abundance: .; d_gene: TRBD1; CDR3nt: TGTGCCAGCTTCCCGGGGACAGGGTCCTACAATGAGCAGTTCTTC; CDR3aa: CASFPGTGSYNEQFF
j_gene: TRBJ1-4; v_gene: TRBV10-3; abundance: few; d_gene: .; CDR3nt: TGTGCCATCAGTGAGTCGACGGAAGGGCGAAAACTGTTTTTT; CDR3aa: CAISESTEGRKLFF
j_gene: TRBJ1-1; v_gene: TRBV4-3; abundance: .; d_gene: .; CDR3nt: TGCGCCAGCAGCCAAGGAATTCGGGATTCAGCTGAAGCTTTCTTT; CDR3aa: CASSQGIRDSAEAFF
j_gene: TRBJ2-1; v_gene: TRBV7-3; abundance: once; d_gene: TRBD2; CDR3nt: TGTGCCAGCAGCTTAGAGGGCCCTAGCGGGGGGACCTACAATGAGCAGTTCTTC; CDR3aa: CASSLEGPSGGTYNEQFF
j_gene: TRBJ1-1; v_gene: TRBV19; abundance: .; d_gene: .; CDR3nt: TGTGCCAGTAGTATCTGGGCAGTTAACACTGAAGCTTTCTTT; CDR3aa: CASSIWAVNTEAFF
j_gene: TRBJ1-1; v_gene: TRBV19; abundance: .; d_gene: TRBD1; CDR3nt: TGTGCCAGTGGACAGGGAGCTAACACTGAAGCTTTCTTT; CDR3aa: CASGQGANTEAFF
j_gene: TRBJ2-2; v_gene: TRBV4-1; abundance: .; d_gene: .; CDR3nt: TGCGCCAGCAGCCAAGAAACCGGGGAGCTGTTTTTT; CDR3aa: CASSQETGELFF
j_gene: TRBJ2-1; v_gene: TRBV9; abundance: .; d_gene: .; CDR3nt: TGTGCCAGCAGCGTGGCCCCGGTACAGTGGGAGTACAATGAGCAGTTCTTC; CDR3aa: CASSVAPVQWEYNEQFF
j_gene: TRBJ2-7; v_gene: TRBV27; abundance: .; d_gene: TRBD1; CDR3nt: TGTGCCAGCAGTTCGGGACAGGGGGCTTACGAGCAGTACTTC; CDR3aa: CASSSGQGAYEQYF
j_gene: TRBJ2-7; v_gene: TRBV27; abundance: few; d_gene: TRBD1; CDR3nt: TGTGCCACCCGGGACAGGGGAATCCACGAGCAGTACTTC; CDR3aa: CATRDRGIHEQYF
j_gene: TRBJ2-2; v_gene: TRBV21-1; abundance: few; d_gene: .; CDR3nt: TGTGCCAGCAGCTCACGAAGACTTAACACCGGGGAGCTGTTTTTT; CDR3aa: CASSSRRLNTGELFF
j_gene: TRBJ2-1; v_gene: TRBV15; abundance: .; d_gene: TRBD2; CDR3nt: TGTGCCACCAGCAGAGGTGGGGGGGATGAGCAGTTCTTC; CDR3aa: CATSRGGGDEQFF
j_gene: TRBJ2-7; v_gene: TRBV4-3; abundance: .; d_gene: TRBD1; CDR3nt: TGCGCCAGCAGCCAAGACCGAGGGACAGGGCGCTACGAGCAGTACTTC; CDR3aa: CASSQDRGTGRYEQYF
j_gene: TRBJ1-1; v_gene: TRBV27; abundance: .; d_gene: TRBD1; CDR3nt: TGTGCCAGCAGTTGGGACAGGGGCTTTCAGGAAGCTTTCTTT; CDR3aa: CASSWDRGFQEAFF
j_gene: TRBJ1-4; v_gene: TRBV2; abundance: few; d_gene: .; CDR3nt: TGTGCCAGCAGTGAAGGTTGGGACGAAGAAGGTACTGAAAAACTGTTTTTT; CDR3aa: CASSEGWDEEGTEKLFF
j_gene: TRBJ2-7; v_gene: TRBV30; abundance: .; d_gene: .; CDR3nt: TGTGCCTGGAGTGTAACCCGCGGATCCTACGAGCAGTACTTC; CDR3aa: CAWSVTRGSYEQYF
j_gene: TRBJ2-1; v_gene: TRBV6-6; abundance: .; d_gene: .; CDR3nt: TGTGCCAGCAAGTGGTCGACTCGCTACAATGAGCAGTTCTTC; CDR3aa: CASKWSTRYNEQFF
j_gene: TRBJ2-7; v_gene: TRBV29-1; abundance: once; d_gene: .; CDR3nt: TGCAGCGTTGAAGGAGCAGGGCCTTCCTACGAGCAGTACTTC; CDR3aa: CSVEGAGPSYEQYF
j_gene: TRBJ1-2; v_gene: TRBV29-1; abundance: few; d_gene: .; CDR3nt: TGCAGCGTTGAACCTGGACAGCCTAGTGATGGCTACACCTTC; CDR3aa: CSVEPGQPSDGYTF
j_gene: TRBJ2-2; v_gene: TRBV10-3; abundance: .; d_gene: TRBD1; CDR3nt: TGTGCCATCAACGCCGGACAGGGAAAACATTCGTATACCACCGGGGAGCTGTTTTTT; CDR3aa: CAINAGQGKHSYTTGELFF
j_gene: TRBJ1-1; v_gene: TRBV9; abundance: .; d_gene: .; CDR3nt: TGTGCCAGCAGCGCCAGTCGGAACACTGAAGCTTTCTTT; CDR3aa: CASSASRNTEAFF
j_gene: TRBJ2-5; v_gene: TRBV6-1; abundance: few; d_gene: .; CDR3nt: TGTGCCAGCAGTGAGGGCCCCTGGGCAGAGACCCAGTACTTC; CDR3aa: CASSEGPWAETQYF
j_gene: TRBJ1-1; v_gene: TRBV2; abundance: .; d_gene: .; CDR3nt: TGTGCCAGCAGTGGAGTAACGTGGCCTGAAGCTTTCTTT; CDR3aa: CASSGVTWPEAFF
j_gene: TRBJ1-2; v_gene: TRBV4-1; abundance: few; d_gene: .; CDR3nt: TGCGCCAGCAGCCAAATCCACCTCGACAGCTACTATGGCTACACCTTC; CDR3aa: CASSQIHLDSYYGYTF
j_gene: TRBJ2-1; v_gene: TRBV6-4; abundance: .; d_gene: .; CDR3nt: TGTGCCAGCAGTGACGGGTCTAGCTCCTACAATGAGCAGTTCTTC; CDR3aa: CASSDGSSSYNEQFF
j_gene: TRBJ2-7; v_gene: TRBV6-6; abundance: .; d_gene: .; CDR3nt: TGTGCCAGCAGCTCCGACGGAAGCTACGAGCAGTACTTC; CDR3aa: CASSSDGSYEQYF
j_gene: TRBJ1-5; v_gene: TRBV7-3; abundance: .; d_gene: .; CDR3nt: TGTGCCAGCAGCCCAGACAGGAATCAGCCCCAGCATTTT; CDR3aa: CASSPDRNQPQHF
j_gene: TRBJ2-5; v_gene: TRBV5-6; abundance: .; d_gene: .; CDR3nt: TGTGCCAGCAGCTTTTCAGGTCCTCCCAGGCCCTTGTACCAAGAGACCCAGTACTTC; CDR3aa: CASSFSGPPRPLYQETQYF
j_gene: TRBJ2-5; v_gene: TRBV7-9; abundance: few; d_gene: .; CDR3nt: TGTGCCAGCACCCCCTCGAACTCCCAAGAGACCCAGTACTTC; CDR3aa: CASTPSNSQETQYF
j_gene: TRBJ2-5; v_gene: TRBV7-9; abundance: .; d_gene: .; CDR3nt: TGTGCCAGCAGCCCCGAACTAGTTAGGGAGACCCAGTACTTC; CDR3aa: CASSPELVRETQYF
j_gene: TRBJ2-7; v_gene: TRBV30; abundance: .; d_gene: TRBD2; CDR3nt: TGTGCCTGGTCCCTAGCGGGGGGGCCCCACGAGCAGTACTTC; CDR3aa: CAWSLAGGPHEQYF
j_gene: TRBJ1-1; v_gene: TRBV30; abundance: .; d_gene: .; CDR3nt: TGTGCCTGGACGATCGGAGACACTGAAGCTTTCTTT; CDR3aa: CAWTIGDTEAFF
j_gene: TRBJ2-5; v_gene: TRBV29-1; abundance: few; d_gene: TRBD1; CDR3nt: TGCAGCGTTCGGGCAGGGGGTAGATCGGGAGAGACCCAGTACTTC; CDR3aa: CSVRAGGRSGETQYF
j_gene: TRBJ2-1; v_gene: TRBV7-9; abundance: few; d_gene: .; CDR3nt: TGTGCCAGCGATAACAGGGATGGGGTCGGCAATGAGCAGTTCTTC; CDR3aa: CASDNRDGVGNEQFF
j_gene: TRBJ1-5; v_gene: TRBV30; abundance: .; d_gene: .; CDR3nt: TGTGCCTATAGCTGGGACACCAACCAGCCCCAGCATTTT; CDR3aa: CAYSWDTNQPQHF